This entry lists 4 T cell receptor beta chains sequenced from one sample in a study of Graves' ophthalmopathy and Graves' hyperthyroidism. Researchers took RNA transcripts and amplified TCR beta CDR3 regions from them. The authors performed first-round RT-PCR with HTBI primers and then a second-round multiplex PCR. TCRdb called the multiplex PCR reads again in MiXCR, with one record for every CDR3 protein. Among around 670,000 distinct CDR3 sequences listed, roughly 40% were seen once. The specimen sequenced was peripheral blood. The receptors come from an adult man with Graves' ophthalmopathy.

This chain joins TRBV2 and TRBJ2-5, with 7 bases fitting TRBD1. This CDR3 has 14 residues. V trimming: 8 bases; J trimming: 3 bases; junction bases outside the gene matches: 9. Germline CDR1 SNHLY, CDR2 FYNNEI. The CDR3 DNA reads TGTGCCAGCTCACCTAACAGGGGTGAAGAGACCCAGTACTTC. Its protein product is CASSPNRGEETQYF.

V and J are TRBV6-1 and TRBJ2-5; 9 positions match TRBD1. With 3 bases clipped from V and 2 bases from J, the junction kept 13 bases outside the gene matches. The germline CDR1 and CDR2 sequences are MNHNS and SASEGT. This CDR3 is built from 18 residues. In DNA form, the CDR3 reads TGTGCCAGCAGTGATCGGGTTTTTCGGGACAGGGTACAAGAGACCCAGTACTTC. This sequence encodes CASSDRVFRDRVQETQYF.

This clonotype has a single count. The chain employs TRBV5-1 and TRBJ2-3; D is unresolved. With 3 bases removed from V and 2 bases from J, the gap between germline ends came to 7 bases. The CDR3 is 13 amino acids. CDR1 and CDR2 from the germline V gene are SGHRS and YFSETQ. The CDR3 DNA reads TGCGCCAGCAGCTCGTACCCCACAGATACGCAGTATTTT. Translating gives CASSSYPTDTQYF. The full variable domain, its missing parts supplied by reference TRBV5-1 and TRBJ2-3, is KAGVTQTPRYLIKTRGQQVTLSCSPISGHRSVSWYQQTPGQGLQFLFEYFSETQRNKGNFPGRFSGRQFSNSRSEMNVSTLELGDSALYLCASSSYPTDTQYFGPGTRLTVL.

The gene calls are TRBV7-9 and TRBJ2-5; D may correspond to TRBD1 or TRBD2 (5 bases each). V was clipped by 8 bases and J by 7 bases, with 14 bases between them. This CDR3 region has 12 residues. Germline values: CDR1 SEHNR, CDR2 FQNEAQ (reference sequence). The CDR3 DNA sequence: TGTGCCAGCGGGGACGCCCAATGGACCCAGTACTTC. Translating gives CASGDAQWTQYF.